This TCR beta chain was sequenced for a study of CD8 T cells in Susac syndrome. Study results and caveats: The number of individuals included in the study's TCR sequencing and HLA analysis was acknowledged as relatively small.

As regards this clonotype: Its matching antigen is unknown.

RNA was extracted with the RNeasy kit, and a quantity of about 0.45 to 1 ug was reverse transcribed using random hexamers. TCR beta CDR3 was amplified by immunoSEQ covering 54 Vbeta and 13 Jbeta. Each CDR3 protein is one row after TCRdb ran MiXCR on the immunoSEQ multiplex PCR reads. The profile shows 45,000 to 55,000 distinct CDR3 sequences, 80% to 95% of them singletons. V was pared by 4 bases and J by 4 bases, with 16 bases between. CDR1 SQVTM and CDR2 ANQGSEA come from the germline V gene. This CDR3 region has 14 residues. The authors carried out high-throughput sequencing of TCR beta. They applied it to CD8+ and CD4+ T cells obtained from blood.

Input material: CD8+ T cells from PBMCs. The rearrangement links TRBV29-1 to TRBJ1-1; maybe TRBD1 (6 bases). The sequence derives from a human donor in good health. The CDR3 spells CSVGVGGWSTEAFF. The CDR3 DNA is TGCAGCGTTGGGGTGGGGGGCTGGAGCACTGAAGCTTTCTTT.